The clone carrying this T cell receptor (beta chain) has a count of ten or more. The antigen remains unidentified. This record comes from a study of human T cells and chemical hapten exposure. Study-wide results and caveats: Those TCRs sitting above 1 in 1000 frequency stayed the same with DPC sensitization.

TCRdb recomputed calls from the RACE reads with MiXCR, one row per CDR3 protein. The sample consists of 95,000 or so distinct CDR3 sequences, 10% to 13% of them appearing once. The CDR3 is made up of 16 amino acids. V was trimmed by 0 bases and J by 3 bases, leaving 16 bases between them. Germline lookup yields CDR1 SGHRS and CDR2 YFSETQ. Indicated time point: patch test 1, 2 weeks after DPC sensitization. Treatment meaning: therapeutic diphenylcyclopropenone sensitization with weekly scalp DPC. The J gene is TRBJ2-7, the V gene TRBV5-1; D perhaps matches TRBD2 (6 bases). The clonotype originates from a man in his forties with alopecia areata. Some clones in this sample may be carry-over from other donors' samples. Sequenced here: whole blood, sampled in connection with sensitization to the hapten diphenylcyclopropenone (DPC). The CDR3 spells CASSLAGPSANYEQYF. The CDR3, as DNA: TGCGCCAGCAGCTTGGCCGGTCCTAGCGCTAACTACGAGCAGTACTTC.